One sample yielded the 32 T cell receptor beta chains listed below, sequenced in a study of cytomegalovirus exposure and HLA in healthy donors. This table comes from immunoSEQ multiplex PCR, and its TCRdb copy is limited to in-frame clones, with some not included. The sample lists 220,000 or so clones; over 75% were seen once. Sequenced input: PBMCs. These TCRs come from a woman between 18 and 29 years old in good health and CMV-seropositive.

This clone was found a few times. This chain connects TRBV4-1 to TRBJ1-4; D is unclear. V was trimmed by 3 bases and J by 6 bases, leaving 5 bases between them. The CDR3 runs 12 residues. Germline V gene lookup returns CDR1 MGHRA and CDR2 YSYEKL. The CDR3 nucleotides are TGCGCCAGCAGCCATCCATATGAAAAACTGTTTTTT. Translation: CASSHPYEKLFF.

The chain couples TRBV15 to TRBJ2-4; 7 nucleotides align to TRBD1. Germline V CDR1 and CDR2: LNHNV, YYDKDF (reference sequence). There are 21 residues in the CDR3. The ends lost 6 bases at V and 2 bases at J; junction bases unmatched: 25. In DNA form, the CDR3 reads TGTGCCACCAGTCCCTCCCCCGGGACAGACCCCAACCCCCTTCCCAAAAACATTCAGTACTTC. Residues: CATSPSPGTDPNPLPKNIQYF.

The CDR3: CASTPTKGQDDTEAFF. The CDR3 coding sequence is TGCGCCAGCACCCCTACAAAGGGGCAGGATGACACTGAAGCTTTCTTT. The chain joins TRBV5-1 to TRBJ1-1, with a possible D match to TRBD1 (5 bases). The CDR3 is made up of 16 amino acids. CDR1 is SGHRS, CDR2 YFSETQ, per germline. The V gene lost 6 bases and the J gene lost 3 bases, with 21 bases spanning the gap.

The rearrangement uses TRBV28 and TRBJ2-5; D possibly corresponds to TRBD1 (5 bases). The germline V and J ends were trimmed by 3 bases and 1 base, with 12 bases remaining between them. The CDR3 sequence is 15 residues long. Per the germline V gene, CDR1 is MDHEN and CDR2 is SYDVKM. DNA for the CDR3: TGTGCCAGCAGTTTCCAGGGTGAAGCCCAAGAGACCCAGTACTTC. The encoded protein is CASSFQGEAQETQYF.

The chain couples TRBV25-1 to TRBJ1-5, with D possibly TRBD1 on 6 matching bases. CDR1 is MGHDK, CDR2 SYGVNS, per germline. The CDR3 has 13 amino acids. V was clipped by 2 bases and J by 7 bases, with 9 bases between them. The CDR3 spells CASSEQGWQPQHF. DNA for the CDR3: TGTGCCAGCAGTGAACAGGGGTGGCAGCCCCAGCATTTT.

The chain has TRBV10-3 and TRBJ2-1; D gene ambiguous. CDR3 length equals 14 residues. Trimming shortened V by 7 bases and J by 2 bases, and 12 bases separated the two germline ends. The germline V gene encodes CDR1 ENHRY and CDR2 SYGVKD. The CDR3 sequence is CAITPSSPYNEQFF. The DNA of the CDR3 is TGTGCCATCACCCCTAGTAGCCCCTACAATGAGCAGTTCTTC.

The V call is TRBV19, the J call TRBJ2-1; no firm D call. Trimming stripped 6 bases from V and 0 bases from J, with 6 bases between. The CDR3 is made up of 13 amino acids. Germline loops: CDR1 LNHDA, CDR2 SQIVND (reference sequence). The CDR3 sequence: CASSYSSYNEQFF. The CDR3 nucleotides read TGTGCCAGTAGCTATAGCTCCTACAATGAGCAGTTCTTC.

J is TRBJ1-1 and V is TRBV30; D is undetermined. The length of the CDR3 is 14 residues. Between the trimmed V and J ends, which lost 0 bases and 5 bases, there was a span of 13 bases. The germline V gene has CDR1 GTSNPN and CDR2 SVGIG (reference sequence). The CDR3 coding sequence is TGTGCCTGGAGTGTGGGTACCGGAGGAACTGAAGCTTTCTTT. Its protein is CAWSVGTGGTEAFF.

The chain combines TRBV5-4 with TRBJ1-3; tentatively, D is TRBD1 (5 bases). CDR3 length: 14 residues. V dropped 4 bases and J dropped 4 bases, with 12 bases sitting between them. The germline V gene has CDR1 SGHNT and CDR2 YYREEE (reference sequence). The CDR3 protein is CASSDQGWGNTIYF. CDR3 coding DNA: TGTGCCAGCAGCGACCAGGGCTGGGGAAACACCATATATTTT.

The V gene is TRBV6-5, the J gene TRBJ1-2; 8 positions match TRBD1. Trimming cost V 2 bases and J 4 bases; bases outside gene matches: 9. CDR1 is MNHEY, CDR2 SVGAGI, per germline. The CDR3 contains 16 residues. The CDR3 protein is CASSYPGQALGYGYTF. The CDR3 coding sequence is TGTGCCAGCAGTTACCCGGGACAGGCCCTAGGCTATGGCTACACCTTC.

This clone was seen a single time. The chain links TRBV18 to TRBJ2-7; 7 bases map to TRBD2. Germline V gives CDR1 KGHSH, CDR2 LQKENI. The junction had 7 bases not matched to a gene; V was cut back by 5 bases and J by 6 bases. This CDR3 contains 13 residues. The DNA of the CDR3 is TGTGCCAGCTCATCTGATTTAGCGGGCGAGCAGTACTTC. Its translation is CASSSDLAGEQYF.

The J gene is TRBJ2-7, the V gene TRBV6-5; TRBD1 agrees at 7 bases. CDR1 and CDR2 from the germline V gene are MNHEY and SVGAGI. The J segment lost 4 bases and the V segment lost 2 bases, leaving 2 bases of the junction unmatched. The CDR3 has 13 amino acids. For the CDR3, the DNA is TGTGCCAGCAGTTACAGGGGGCCTTACGAGCAGTACTTC. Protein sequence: CASSYRGPYEQYF.

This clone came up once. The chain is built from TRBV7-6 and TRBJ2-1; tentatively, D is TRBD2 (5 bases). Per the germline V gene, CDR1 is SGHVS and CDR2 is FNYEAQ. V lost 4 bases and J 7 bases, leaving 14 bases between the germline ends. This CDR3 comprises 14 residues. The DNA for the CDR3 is TGTGCCAGCAGCTCCACGTTCGGGGAAAATGAGCAGTTCTTC. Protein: CASSSTFGENEQFF.

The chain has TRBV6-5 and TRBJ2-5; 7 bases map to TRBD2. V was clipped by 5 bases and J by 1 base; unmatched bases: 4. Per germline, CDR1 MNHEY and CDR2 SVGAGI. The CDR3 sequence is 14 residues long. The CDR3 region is CASSRLAVQETQYF. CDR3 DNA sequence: TGTGCCAGCAGTAGGCTAGCGGTCCAAGAGACCCAGTACTTC.

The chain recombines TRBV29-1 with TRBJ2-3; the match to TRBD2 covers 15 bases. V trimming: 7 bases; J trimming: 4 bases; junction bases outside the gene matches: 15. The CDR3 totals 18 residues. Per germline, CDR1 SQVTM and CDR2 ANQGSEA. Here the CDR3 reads CSAGGLAGGPMFADTQYF. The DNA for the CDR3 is TGCAGCGCGGGAGGACTAGCGGGAGGGCCGATGTTTGCAGATACGCAGTATTTT.

The CDR3, as DNA: TGTGCCAGCAGTTTATCCCCGTACAGGCGAGCCTATGGCTACACCTTC. Translating it yields CASSLSPYRRAYGYTF. J is TRBJ1-2 and V is TRBV27; a possible D gene is TRBD1 (5 bases). The length of the CDR3 is 16 residues. Trimming left V 0 bases short and J 4 bases short, with 15 bases between. Germline CDR1 reads MNHEY; CDR2 reads SMNVEV (reference sequence).

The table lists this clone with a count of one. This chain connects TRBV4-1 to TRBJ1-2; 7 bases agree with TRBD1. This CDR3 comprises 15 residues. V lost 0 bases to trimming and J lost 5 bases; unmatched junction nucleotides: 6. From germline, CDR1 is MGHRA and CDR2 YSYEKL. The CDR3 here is CASSQEFWTGYGYTF. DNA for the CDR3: TGCGCCAGCAGCCAAGAGTTCTGGACAGGTTATGGCTACACCTTC.

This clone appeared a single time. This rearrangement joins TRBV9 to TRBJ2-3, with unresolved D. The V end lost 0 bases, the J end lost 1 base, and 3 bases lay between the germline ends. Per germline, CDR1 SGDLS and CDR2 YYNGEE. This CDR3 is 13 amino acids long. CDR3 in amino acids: CASSVVGTDTQYF. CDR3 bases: TGTGCCAGCAGCGTAGTCGGCACAGATACGCAGTATTTT.

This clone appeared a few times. DNA of the CDR3: TGTGCCAGCAGTTTATCCAGCGGGAGGTTTGGAGATACGCAGTATTTT. Translating it yields CASSLSSGRFGDTQYF. The chain uses TRBV27 and TRBJ2-3; 9 bases map to TRBD2. This CDR3 is built from 16 residues. Germline V gene sequence: CDR1 MNHEY, CDR2 SMNVEV (reference sequence). V shed 0 bases and J 5 bases; nucleotides not matched to a gene: 6.

The CDR3 spells CASSVEGSTADTQYF. The CDR3, as DNA: TGTGCCAGCAGCGTAGAAGGGAGTACAGCAGATACGCAGTATTTT. This chain joins TRBV9 and TRBJ2-3, with D tentatively TRBD2 (5 bases). Trimming removed 0 bases from V and 4 bases from J, with 12 bases in between. The V gene's germline CDR1 is SGDLS and CDR2 YYNGEE. The CDR3 runs 15 residues.

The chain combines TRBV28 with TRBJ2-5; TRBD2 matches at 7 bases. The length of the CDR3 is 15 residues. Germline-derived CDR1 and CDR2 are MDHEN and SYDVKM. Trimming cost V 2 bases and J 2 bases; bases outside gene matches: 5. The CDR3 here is CASSLAGEWQETQYF. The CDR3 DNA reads TGTGCCAGCAGTTTAGCGGGAGAATGGCAAGAGACCCAGTACTTC.

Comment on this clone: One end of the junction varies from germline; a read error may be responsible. The CDR3 coding sequence is TGTGCTAGCAGCTCCGGGACTAGCGGAGATACGCAGTATTTT. Translation gives CASSSGTSGDTQYF. The J gene is TRBJ2-3, the V gene TRBV7-7; 11 bases match TRBD2. CDR3 length equals 14 residues. Germline lookup yields CDR1 SSHAT and CDR2 FNYEAQ (reference sequence).

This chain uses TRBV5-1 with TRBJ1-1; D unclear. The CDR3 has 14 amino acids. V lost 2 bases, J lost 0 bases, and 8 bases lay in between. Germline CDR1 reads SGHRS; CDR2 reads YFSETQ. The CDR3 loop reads CASSFGLLNTEAFF. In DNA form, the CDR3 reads TGCGCCAGCAGCTTCGGACTATTGAACACTGAAGCTTTCTTT.

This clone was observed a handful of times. The CDR3, as DNA: TGTGCCATCAGTAGGGCGAAAGCGGGAGAGGGTACAGATACGCAGTATTTT. It codes for CAISRAKAGEGTDTQYF. The rearrangement joins TRBV10-3 to TRBJ2-3, with 8 bases lining up with TRBD2. Trimming removed 5 bases from V and 3 bases from J; junction bases left unmatched: 13. Germline CDR1 reads ENHRY; CDR2 reads SYGVKD. The CDR3 is 17 residues long.

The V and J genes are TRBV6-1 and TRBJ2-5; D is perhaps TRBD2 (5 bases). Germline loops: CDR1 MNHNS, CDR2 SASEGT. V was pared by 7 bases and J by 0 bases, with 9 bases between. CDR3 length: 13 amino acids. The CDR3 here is CASTGVDQETQYF. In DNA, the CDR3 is TGTGCCAGCACCGGGGTGGACCAAGAGACCCAGTACTTC.

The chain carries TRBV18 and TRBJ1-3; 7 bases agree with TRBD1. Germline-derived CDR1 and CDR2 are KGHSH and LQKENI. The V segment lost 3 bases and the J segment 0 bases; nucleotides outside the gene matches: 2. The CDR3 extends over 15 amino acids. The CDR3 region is CASSPGQSSGNTIYF. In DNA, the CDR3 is TGTGCCAGCTCACCGGGACAGAGCTCTGGAAACACCATATATTTT. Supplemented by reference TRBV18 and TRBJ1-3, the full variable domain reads NAGVMQNPRHLVRRRGQEARLRCSPMKGHSHVYWYRQLPEEGLKFMVYLQKENIIDESGMPKERFSAEFPKEGPSILRIQQVVRGDSAAYFCASSPGQSSGNTIYFGEGSWLTVV.

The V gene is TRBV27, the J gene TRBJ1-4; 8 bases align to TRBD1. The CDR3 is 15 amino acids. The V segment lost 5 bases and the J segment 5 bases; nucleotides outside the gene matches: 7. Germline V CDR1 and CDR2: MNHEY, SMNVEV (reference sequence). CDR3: CASSPGGQVNEKLFF. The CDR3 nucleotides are TGTGCCAGCAGTCCTGGGGGACAGGTCAATGAAAAACTGTTTTTT.

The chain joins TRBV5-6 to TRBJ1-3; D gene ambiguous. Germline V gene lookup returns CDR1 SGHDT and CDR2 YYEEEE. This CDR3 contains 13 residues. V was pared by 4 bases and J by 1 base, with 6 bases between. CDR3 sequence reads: CASSLVSGNTIYF. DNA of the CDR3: TGTGCCAGCAGCCTCGTTTCTGGAAACACCATATATTTT.

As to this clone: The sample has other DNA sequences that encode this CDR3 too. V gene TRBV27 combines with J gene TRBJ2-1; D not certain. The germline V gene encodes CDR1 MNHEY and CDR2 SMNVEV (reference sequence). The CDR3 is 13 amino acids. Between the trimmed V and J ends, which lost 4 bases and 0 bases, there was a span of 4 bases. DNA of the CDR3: TGTGCCAGCAGTTCCAGCTCCTACAATGAGCAGTTCTTC. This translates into CASSSSSYNEQFF.

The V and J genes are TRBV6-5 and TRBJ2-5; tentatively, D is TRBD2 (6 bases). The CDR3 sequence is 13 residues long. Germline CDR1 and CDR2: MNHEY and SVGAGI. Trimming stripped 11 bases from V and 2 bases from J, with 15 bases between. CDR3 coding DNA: TGTGCCGCGGGTCGGAGGGCACAAGAGACCCAGTACTTC. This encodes CAAGRRAQETQYF.

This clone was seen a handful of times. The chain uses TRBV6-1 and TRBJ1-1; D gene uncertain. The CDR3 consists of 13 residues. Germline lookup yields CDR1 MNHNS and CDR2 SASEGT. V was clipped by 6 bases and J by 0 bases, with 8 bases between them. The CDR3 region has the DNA TGTGCCAGCAGATTCACTGTGAACACTGAAGCTTTCTTT. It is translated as CASRFTVNTEAFF.

The CDR3 sequence: CASSYSNQPQHF. CDR3 nucleotides: TGTGCCAGCAGCTATAGCAATCAGCCCCAGCATTTT. The V and J genes are TRBV14 and TRBJ1-5, with D hard to call. The CDR3 contains 12 residues. Germline assignment: CDR1 SGHDN and CDR2 FVKESK. Trimming left V 5 bases short and J 0 bases short, with 2 bases between.